The entry that follows covers one TCR beta chain sequence. Its antigen remains unidentified. The germline V and J ends were trimmed by 0 bases and 7 bases, with 10 bases remaining between them. The CDR3 is made up of 13 amino acids. The germline CDR1 and CDR2 sequences are MNHNY and SVGAGI (reference sequence). The sample is drawn from a study of radiotherapy plus CTLA-4 blockade in lung cancer. Looking at the study overall: Among all patients, approximately 18% showed objective responses, while 30% to 35% had disease control.

TCRdb's copy holds only in-frame clones and misses some; the assay was immunoSEQ multiplex PCR. The table lists approximately 90,000 clones, 83% of them singletons. Overall study findings and caveats: Blood saw expansion of tumor-derived TCR clones after radiotherapy plus ipilimumab.

The TCR was taken from a human donor with non-small cell lung cancer who had stable disease on radiotherapy plus ipilimumab. The chain couples TRBV6-6 to TRBJ2-7, with D perhaps TRBD1 (6 bases). Sequences were derived from peripheral blood, sampled from a patient treated with radiotherapy plus ipilimumab. The CDR3 here is CASSYSMTGEQYF. The CDR3 DNA is TGTGCCAGCAGTTACTCGATGACAGGAGAGCAGTACTTC.